This passage covers 5 T cell receptor beta chains from one sample sequenced in a study of OX40 agonist ivuxolimab in advanced cancers. TCRdb's table, derived via immunoSEQ multiplex PCR, lists solely in-frame clones and lacks some. The table includes 40,000 to 60,000 clones, approximately 86% detected once. Source: CD4+ or CD8+ T cells sorted from blood, taken in a trial of the OX40 agonist ivuxolimab. The origin of the receptors is an adult with an advanced solid tumor such as melanoma, head and neck, liver or kidney cancer.

V and J are TRBV7-2 and TRBJ2-1; D ambiguous. Germline CDR1 is SGHTA and CDR2 is FQGNSA. The V and J ends lost 8 bases and 0 bases respectively, with 11 bases between them. The CDR3 has 14 residues. The CDR3 is CASVSPNSYNEQFF. In nucleotides, the CDR3 is TGTGCCAGCGTCTCCCCCAACTCCTACAATGAGCAGTTCTTC.

The chain employs TRBV20-1 and TRBJ1-2; 8 positions match TRBD1. Germline V gene sequence: CDR1 DFQATT, CDR2 SNEGSKA (reference sequence). The CDR3 is 10 residues long. V lost 5 bases and J lost 14; bases outside the gene matches: 7. CDR3 nucleotides: TGCAGTGCTTCGGACAGGGTGAATACCTTC. Encoded protein: CSASDRVNTF.

V and J are TRBV19 and TRBJ2-5; TRBD2 is a possible D gene (7 bases). V lost 4 bases to trimming and J lost 5 bases, with 8 bases between them. CDR1 and CDR2 from the germline V gene are LNHDA and SQIVND (reference sequence). The CDR3 length is 12 residues. The CDR3 region is CASSRGGETQYF. DNA of the CDR3: TGTGCCAGTAGTAGGGGGGGCGAGACCCAGTACTTC.

This rearrangement joins TRBV30 to TRBJ2-7, with 7 bases lining up with TRBD2. Germline V gene data show CDR1 as GTSNPN and CDR2 as SVGIG (reference sequence). This CDR3 is built from 13 residues. With 3 bases clipped from V and 2 bases from J, the junction kept 4 bases outside the gene matches. The CDR3 DNA sequence: TGTGCCTGGAGCGGGGGGTTGGCCTACGAGCAGTACTTC. It codes for CAWSGGLAYEQYF.

The CDR3 sequence: CASRAPGGTDTQYF. The CDR3 DNA is TGTGCCAGCAGGGCTCCGGGGGGCACAGATACGCAGTATTTT. The chain joins TRBV25-1 to TRBJ2-3, with D tentatively TRBD2 (6 bases). CDR3 size: 14 residues. V was trimmed by 6 bases and J by 1 base, leaving 11 bases between them. CDR1 MGHDK and CDR2 SYGVNS come from the germline V gene.